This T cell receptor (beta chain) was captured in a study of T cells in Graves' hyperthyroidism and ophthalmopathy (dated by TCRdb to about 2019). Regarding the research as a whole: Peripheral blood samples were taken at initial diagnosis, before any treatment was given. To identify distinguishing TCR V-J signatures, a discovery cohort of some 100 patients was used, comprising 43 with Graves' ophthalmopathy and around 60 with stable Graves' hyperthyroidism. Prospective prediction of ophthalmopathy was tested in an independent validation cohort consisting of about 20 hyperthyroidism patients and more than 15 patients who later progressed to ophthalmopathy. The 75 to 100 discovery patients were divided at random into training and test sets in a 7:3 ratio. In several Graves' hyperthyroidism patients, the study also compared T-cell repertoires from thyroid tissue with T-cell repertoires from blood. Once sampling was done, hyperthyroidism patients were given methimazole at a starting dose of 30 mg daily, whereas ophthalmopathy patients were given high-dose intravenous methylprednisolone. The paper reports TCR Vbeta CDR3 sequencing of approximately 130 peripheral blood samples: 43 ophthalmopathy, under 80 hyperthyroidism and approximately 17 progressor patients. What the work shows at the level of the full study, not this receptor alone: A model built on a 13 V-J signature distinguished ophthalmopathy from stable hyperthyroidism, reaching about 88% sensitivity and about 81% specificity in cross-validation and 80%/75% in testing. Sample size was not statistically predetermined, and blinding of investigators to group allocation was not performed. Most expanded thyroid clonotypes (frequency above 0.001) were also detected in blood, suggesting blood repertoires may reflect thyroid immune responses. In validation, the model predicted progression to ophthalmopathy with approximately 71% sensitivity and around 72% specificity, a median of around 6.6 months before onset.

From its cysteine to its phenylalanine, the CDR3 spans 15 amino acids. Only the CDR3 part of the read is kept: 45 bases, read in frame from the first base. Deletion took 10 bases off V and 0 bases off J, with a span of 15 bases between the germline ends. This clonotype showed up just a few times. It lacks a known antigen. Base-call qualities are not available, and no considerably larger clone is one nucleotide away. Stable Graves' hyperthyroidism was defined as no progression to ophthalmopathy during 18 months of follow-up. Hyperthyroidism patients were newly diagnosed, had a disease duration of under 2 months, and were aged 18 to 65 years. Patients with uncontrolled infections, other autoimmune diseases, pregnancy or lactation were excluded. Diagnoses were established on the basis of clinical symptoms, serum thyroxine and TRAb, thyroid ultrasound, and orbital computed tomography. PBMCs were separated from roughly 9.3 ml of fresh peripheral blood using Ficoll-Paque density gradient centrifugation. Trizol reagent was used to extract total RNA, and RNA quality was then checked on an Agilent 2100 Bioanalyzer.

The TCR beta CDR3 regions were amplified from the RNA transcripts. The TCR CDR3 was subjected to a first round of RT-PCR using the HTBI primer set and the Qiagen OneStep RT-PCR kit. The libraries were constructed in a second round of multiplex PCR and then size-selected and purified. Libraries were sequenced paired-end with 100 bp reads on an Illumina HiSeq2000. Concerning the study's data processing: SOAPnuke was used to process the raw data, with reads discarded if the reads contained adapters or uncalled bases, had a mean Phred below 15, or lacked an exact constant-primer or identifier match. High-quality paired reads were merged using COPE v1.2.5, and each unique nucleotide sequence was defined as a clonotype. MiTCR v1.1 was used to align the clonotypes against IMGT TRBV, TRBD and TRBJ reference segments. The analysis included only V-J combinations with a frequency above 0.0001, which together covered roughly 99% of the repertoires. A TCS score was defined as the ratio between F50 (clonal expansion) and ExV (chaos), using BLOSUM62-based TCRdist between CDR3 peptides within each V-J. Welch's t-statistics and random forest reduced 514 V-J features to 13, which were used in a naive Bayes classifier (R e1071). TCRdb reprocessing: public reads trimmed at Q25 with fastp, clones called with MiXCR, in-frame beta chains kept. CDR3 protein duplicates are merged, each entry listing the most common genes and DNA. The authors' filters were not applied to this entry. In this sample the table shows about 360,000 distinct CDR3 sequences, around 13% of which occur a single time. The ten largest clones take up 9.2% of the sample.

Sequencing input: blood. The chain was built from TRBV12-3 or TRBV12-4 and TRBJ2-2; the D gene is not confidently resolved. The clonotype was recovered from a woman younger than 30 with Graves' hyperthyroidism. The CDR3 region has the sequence CATVNWGSNTGELFF. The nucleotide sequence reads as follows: TGTGCCACAGTTAATTGGGGTTCGAACACCGGGGAGCTGTTTTTT.